These T cell receptor beta chains were read from a single sample in a study of cytomegalovirus exposure and HLA in healthy donors. The repertoire was sequenced with immunoSEQ multiplex PCR; TCRdb's copy has only in-frame clones and lacks some. The sample has about 160,000 clones, roughly 85% seen once. Sequencing was carried out using PBMCs. These receptors were collected from a man aged 30 to 45 in good health and CMV-seronegative. Each CDR3 is given with its conserved first and last residue. Each record gives: CDR3 length, D gene, clone size, V gene, J gene, CDR3 DNA, CDR3 protein. A D gene is named only where the DNA matches it firmly. Not every row has a clone size; where given, it reads once, few, many or a size class.

14	NA	NA	TRBV11-3	TRBJ2-7	TGTGCCAGCAGCTCCTCAGGGGAAGGCTACGAGCAGTACTTC	CASSSSGEGYEQYF
12	NA	NA	TRBV30	TRBJ2-7	TGTGCCTGGAACAGGGCGGCCTACGAGCAGTACTTC	CAWNRAAYEQYF
13	NA	NA	TRBV28	TRBJ1-2	TGTGCCAGCGGAGGCGTCACTAACTATGGCTACACCTTC	CASGGVTNYGYTF
13	NA	few	TRBV11-2	TRBJ1-5	TGTGCCAGCAGCTTAAAGGGGGACCAGCCCCAGCATTTT	CASSLKGDQPQHF
13	TRBD2	NA	TRBV29-1	TRBJ2-7	TGCAGCGTTGAATATAGGGAGGGCTACGAGCAGTACTTC	CSVEYREGYEQYF
14	NA	NA	TRBV27	TRBJ1-4	TGTGCCAGCAGTGGGGCAGGGGCTAATGAAAAACTGTTTTTT	CASSGAGANEKLFF
18	TRBD2	once	TRBV10-3	TRBJ2-7	TGTGCCATCAGTGTCTCTAGCGGGGGGGGAACCACACTGAGGGAGCAGTACTTC	CAISVSSGGGTTLREQYF
13	TRBD1	NA	TRBV7-2	TRBJ1-2	TGTGCCAGCAGCGGCCGACAGGGGAACGGCTACACCTTC	CASSGRQGNGYTF
14	NA	NA	TRBV29-1	TRBJ2-2	TGCAGCGTGGAGATCGGACACAACACCGGGGAGCTGTTTTTT	CSVEIGHNTGELFF
17	NA	NA	TRBV4-2	TRBJ1-1	TGTGCCAGCAGCCAAGACGGGCAGGGGATGATGAACACTGAAGCTTTCTTT	CASSQDGQGMMNTEAFF
15	NA	NA	TRBV28	TRBJ2-2	TGTGCCAGCAGTTTATGGGGGCAAAACACCGGGGAGCTGTTTTTT	CASSLWGQNTGELFF
13	NA	few	TRBV10-1	TRBJ1-1	TGCGCCAGCAGTGACGGGGGGAACACTGAAGCTTTCTTT	CASSDGGNTEAFF
17	NA	NA	TRBV5-1	TRBJ2-2	TGCGCCAGCAGCTTGGACCCGCGGAGCTCGAACACCGGGGAGCTGTTTTTT	CASSLDPRSSNTGELFF
16	TRBD1	NA	TRBV10-1	TRBJ2-1	TGCGCCAGCAGTGGACCCTCCGGGACAGGGGTCAATGAGCAGTTCTTC	CASSGPSGTGVNEQFF
13	NA	NA	TRBV28	TRBJ2-2	TGTGCCAGCAACGACAGAGACACCGGGGAGCTGTTTTTT	CASNDRDTGELFF
19	NA	few	TRBV19	TRBJ1-5	TGTGCCAGTAGTATGATAAGAGCCGGGGTGCCAAATAGCAATCAGCCCCAGCATTTT	CASSMIRAGVPNSNQPQHF
15	NA	NA	TRBV6-5	TRBJ1-1	TGTGCCAGCAGTAAACCGGGACACAAGAACACTGAAGCTTTCTTT	CASSKPGHKNTEAFF
14	NA	few	TRBV6-1	TRBJ2-7	TGTGCCAGCAGTGAAGGGGGAAGGGGGAACGAGCAGTACTTC	CASSEGGRGNEQYF
11	NA	once	TRBV20-1	TRBJ1-1	TGCAGTGCTAGGGGAGGGACTGAAGCTTTCTTT	CSARGGTEAFF
12	NA	NA	TRBV5-6	TRBJ1-1	TGTGCCAGCAGCGTCACTTTTGATGAAGCTTTCTTT	CASSVTFDEAFF
15	NA	NA	TRBV7-6	TRBJ1-5	TGTGCCAGCAGCTTAGAGGCAGGGCGCAATCAGCCCCAGCATTTT	CASSLEAGRNQPQHF
16	TRBD2	NA	TRBV15	TRBJ2-1	TGTGCCACCAGCAGAGATCTACTAGCGGGATCTTGGGAGCAGTTCTTC	CATSRDLLAGSWEQFF
16	NA	NA	TRBV4-2	TRBJ2-2	TGTGCCAGCAGCCGAGGGGGTAGTGAATACACCGGGGAGCTGTTTTTT	CASSRGGSEYTGELFF
14	NA	once	TRBV7-2	TRBJ2-7	TGTGCCAGCAGCTTAGGCTACAGGGACTACGAGCAGTACTTC	CASSLGYRDYEQYF
16	NA	few	TRBV9	TRBJ2-7	TGTGCCAGCAGCGTATTAGGAGAACGAGCCCTAGACGAGCAGTACTTC	CASSVLGERALDEQYF
16	TRBD2	NA	TRBV5-4	TRBJ2-3	TGTGCCAGCAGCCCACGACTAGCGGGAGCGGGAGATACGCAGTATTTT	CASSPRLAGAGDTQYF
17	NA	few	TRBV7-9	TRBJ2-7	TGTGCCAGCAGCTTAGGCCAAACTCCAGGAGGGTACTACGAGCAGTACTTC	CASSLGQTPGGYYEQYF
16	TRBD1	NA	TRBV7-2	TRBJ2-5	TGTGCCAGCAGTCAAAATACAGGGGCAAAGAAAGAGACCCAGTACTTC	CASSQNTGAKKETQYF
14	NA	NA	TRBV30	TRBJ2-7	TGTGCCTGGAGTTTCCCTCACAGCTCCTACGAGCAGTACTTC	CAWSFPHSSYEQYF
15	NA	NA	TRBV5-4	TRBJ2-5	TGTGCCAGCAGCTTGAAGTTAGCGATGCAAGAGACCCAGTACTTC	CASSLKLAMQETQYF
15	NA	NA	TRBV9	TRBJ1-1	TGTGCCAGCAGCGAGCCCCAGGGTGTCTCCGTTGAAGCTTTCTTT	CASSEPQGVSVEAFF
14	TRBD2	NA	TRBV27	TRBJ2-1	TGTGCCAGCTCGGGACTAGCGGGAAATAATGAGCAGTTCTTC	CASSGLAGNNEQFF
15	NA	NA	TRBV6-6	TRBJ1-4	TGTGCCAGCAGTTACTCGGGGCAGGGAGGTGAAAAACTGTTTTTT	CASSYSGQGGEKLFF
17	TRBD1	NA	TRBV5-1	TRBJ1-4	TGCGCCAGCAGCTTGGCGGGACAGTTGGCAACTAATGAAAAACTGTTTTTT	CASSLAGQLATNEKLFF
15	NA	NA	TRBV7-9	TRBJ1-4	TGTGCCAGCAGCTTAGGGAACAGGGATCGCGAAAAACTGTTTTTT	CASSLGNRDREKLFF
16	TRBD2	NA	TRBV10-3	TRBJ2-1	TGTGCCATCAGTGAGCCGGGACTAGCGGGAGGGAATGAGCAGTTCTTC	CAISEPGLAGGNEQFF
18	TRBD2	NA	TRBV10-3	TRBJ2-5	TGTGCCATCAGAAAGGGACTCGGGACTAGCGGGACCCAAGAGACCCAGTACTTC	CAIRKGLGTSGTQETQYF
14	NA	NA	TRBV7-8	TRBJ1-1	TGTGCCAGCAGCTTAGAAGCGGGAGGGACTGAAGCTTTCTTT	CASSLEAGGTEAFF
13	NA	NA	TRBV6-1	TRBJ1-2	TGTGCCAGCACCCCGACAATTAACTATGGCTACACCTTC	CASTPTINYGYTF
15	NA	NA	TRBV2	TRBJ1-5	TGTGCCAGCAGTGAAGCGCGGCTTAGCAATCAGCCCCAGCATTTT	CASSEARLSNQPQHF
16	TRBD1	few	TRBV27	TRBJ2-1	TGTGCCAGCAGTCGCGGGACAGGGGGGATGGTAGATGAGCAGTTCTTC	CASSRGTGGMVDEQFF
14	TRBD2	NA	TRBV6-6	TRBJ2-1	TGTGCCAGCAGCCACGGGACTAGCTACAATGAGCAGTTCTTC	CASSHGTSYNEQFF